The T cell receptor beta chain under discussion was sequenced for a study of T cells after yellow fever vaccination. The study, taken as a whole, reports: Shared CD4/CD8 clonotypes were a small share, likely from convergent recombination.

CDR1 and CDR2 from the germline V gene are MNHNY and SVGAGI (reference sequence). This CDR3 is built from 13 residues. V gave up 5 bases and J gave up 5 bases, with 13 bases separating them. Notes on this clonotype: The antigen is not known.

The TCR cDNA carried a universal primer site and UMIs from 5'RACE template switching. From the 5' RACE reads, TCRdb called clonotypes with MiXCR, one entry per CDR3 protein. In the table there are around 260,000 distinct CDR3 sequences, roughly 4.8% of which are singletons. The sequence derives from a man aged 18 to 29 who received the YFV17D yellow fever vaccine. This sequence joins TRBV6-6 and TRBJ2-7; TRBD1 is a possible D gene (6 bases). The material sequenced was CD4+ T cells sorted from PBMCs, taken on the day of the yellow fever booster vaccination. DNA of the CDR3: TGTGCCAGCAGTCGGACGCGACAGGACGAGCAGTACGTC. It is translated as CASSRTRQDEQYV.